The T cell receptor beta chain described here comes from a study of technical replicates of blood from several donors. Germline V gives CDR1 SGHTA, CDR2 FQGTGA. V lost 6 bases to trimming and J lost 5 bases, with 13 bases between them. This CDR3 contains 13 residues. The protocol was immunoSEQ multiplex PCR, while the TCRdb copy is restricted to in-frame clones and leaves out a portion. This sample has 45,000 to 55,000 clones; 94% occur once, and the top ten carry approximately 0.2%. This sequence joins TRBV7-3 and TRBJ2-5; D is unclear. This TCR was recovered from a human donor in good health. Sequenced input: T cells isolated from PBMCs. The CDR3 spells CASSNRVGETQYF. DNA of the CDR3: TGTGCCAGCAGTAACCGGGTTGGGGAGACCCAGTACTTC.